These 17 T cell receptor beta chains came from one sample sequenced in a study of blood T cell repertoires in COVID-19. Libraries were prepared by immunoSEQ multiplex PCR; TCRdb keeps only in-frame clonotypes and omits some of them. Altogether 150,000 to 200,000 clones are present, 80% to 90% being singletons, with the ten largest covering 7% to 10%. Sequencing used peripheral blood. All receptors derive from a man aged 50 to 59 with active or convalescent COVID-19.

The chain recombines TRBV15 with TRBJ2-5; D might be TRBD2 (5 bases). CDR1 is LNHNV and CDR2 is YYDKDF in the germline V gene (reference sequence). This CDR3 spans 13 amino acids. The germline V and J ends were trimmed by 4 bases and 5 bases, with 11 bases remaining between them. The CDR3 bases are TGTGCCACCAGCAAAAGTGGCGGGGAGACCCAGTACTTC. This translates into CATSKSGGETQYF.

The CDR3 DNA reads TGTGCCTCTTCCGGGACAGGGTACAATGAGCAGTTCTTC. It is translated as CASSGTGYNEQFF. The V and J genes are TRBV24-1 and TRBJ2-1; the match to TRBD1 covers 9 bases. Looked up from germline, CDR1 is KGHDR and CDR2 is SFDVKD. The trim removed 12 bases at V and 4 bases at J, leaving 6 bases unmatched. CDR3 length: 13 residues.

The CDR3 protein is CASSPVGAGELFF. For the CDR3, the DNA is TGTGCCAGCAGCCCCGTAGGAGCCGGGGAGCTGTTTTTT. The V call is TRBV7-7, the J call TRBJ2-2; D unresolved. Trimming shortened V by 5 bases and J by 6 bases, and 10 bases separated the two germline ends. Germline V gene sequence: CDR1 SSHAT, CDR2 FNYEAQ (reference sequence). The CDR3 loop spans 13 amino acids.

The V gene is TRBV7-2, the J gene TRBJ2-3; D perhaps matches TRBD2 (7 bases). V lost 6 bases to trimming and J lost 7 bases, with 14 bases between them. The CDR3 is made up of 13 amino acids. Germline CDR1 SGHTA, CDR2 FQGNSA. The CDR3: CASRYRGANTQYF. The CDR3 DNA reads as TGTGCCAGCAGATACCGGGGGGCGAATACGCAGTATTTT.

The table lists this clone with a count of one. CDR3 bases: TGTGCCAGCAGCTTGGGTTCGGTTACCTACAATGAGCAGTTCTTC. It specifies CASSLGSVTYNEQFF. The chain joins TRBV5-4 to TRBJ2-1; no clear D gene. The CDR3 spans 15 residues. V was shortened by 0 bases and J by 2 bases, with 9 bases between the two germline ends. The germline V gene encodes CDR1 SGHNT and CDR2 YYREEE (reference sequence).

The chain carries TRBV4-3 and TRBJ1-5, with D unresolved. Germline V CDR1 and CDR2: LGHNA, YSLEER. This CDR3 has 14 residues. Trimming removed 0 bases from V and 3 bases from J, with 6 bases in between. The CDR3 loop is CASSQDGVNQPQHF. The CDR3 coding sequence is TGCGCCAGCAGCCAAGACGGGGTCAATCAGCCCCAGCATTTT.

The chain recombines TRBV10-2 with TRBJ1-5; TRBD1 might be the D (5 bases). Germline V gives CDR1 WSHSY, CDR2 SAAADI. This CDR3 region has 15 residues. Trimming pared 6 bases from V and 4 bases from J, leaving 16 bases between. The CDR3 spells CASSAAGSRNQPQHF. CDR3 DNA sequence: TGCGCCAGCAGCGCCGCAGGGTCAAGAAATCAGCCCCAGCATTTT.

The gene calls are TRBV4-1 and TRBJ2-7; TRBD1 is a possible D gene (6 bases). V was clipped by 5 bases and J by 2 bases, with 19 bases between them. Germline values: CDR1 MGHRA, CDR2 YSYEKL. The CDR3 covers 16 residues. CDR3 coding DNA: TGCGCCAGCAGCTCTCCCAGGGGCGGGTTCCCCTACGAGCAGTACTTC. It yields the protein CASSSPRGGFPYEQYF.

This clone was observed a single time. V usage is TRBV12-3 or TRBV12-4 and J usage is TRBJ1-2; a weak D match, TRBD1 (5 bases). V lost 5 bases, J lost 6 bases, and 13 bases lay in between. The CDR3 runs to 13 residues. The CDR3 nucleotides are TGTGCCAGCAGTACCCAGGGAAGTCATGGCTACACCTTC. Its translation is CASSTQGSHGYTF.

The chain uses TRBV5-1 and TRBJ1-2; weak D call: TRBD1 (6 bases). The CDR3 extends over 15 amino acids. CDR1 is SGHRS and CDR2 is YFSETQ in the germline V gene. The ends were cut back, 0 bases at V and 1 base at J, with 10 bases in the middle. This chain's CDR3 is CASSLEARGNYGYTF. CDR3 DNA: TGCGCCAGCAGCTTGGAGGCCAGGGGTAACTATGGCTACACCTTC. Supplemented by reference TRBV5-1 and TRBJ1-2, the full variable domain reads KAGVTQTPRYLIKTRGQQVTLSCSPISGHRSVSWYQQTPGQGLQFLFEYFSETQRNKGNFPGRFSGRQFSNSRSEMNVSTLELGDSALYLCASSLEARGNYGYTFGSGTRLTVV.

The V call is TRBV13, the J call TRBJ2-5; TRBD2 might be the D (5 bases). The CDR3 extends over 17 amino acids. Between the trimmed V and J ends, which lost 4 bases and 5 bases, there was a span of 23 bases. Germline CDR1 is PRHDT and CDR2 is FYEKMQ (reference sequence). This chain's CDR3 is CASSSSQRVRLGETQYF. DNA of the CDR3: TGTGCCAGCAGCTCCTCCCAGAGGGTCCGGCTAGGGGAGACCCAGTACTTC.

J is TRBJ2-1 and V is TRBV5-1; no clear D gene. The CDR3 has 14 residues. Germline CDR1 and CDR2: SGHRS and YFSETQ. V lost 4 bases, J lost 3 bases, and 11 bases lay in between. The CDR3 spells CASSGLENYNEQFF. The CDR3 nucleotides are TGCGCCAGCAGCGGCCTCGAAAACTACAATGAGCAGTTCTTC.

This chain joins TRBV19 and TRBJ1-4, with 8 bases that match TRBD1. Unmatched junction bases numbered 8, after V lost 6 bases and J lost 8 bases. The CDR3 loop spans 14 amino acids. CDR1 is LNHDA, CDR2 SQIVND, per germline (reference sequence). The CDR3 DNA reads TGTGCCAGTAGCACGGGACAGGAAAACGAAAAACTGTTTTTT. Translating it yields CASSTGQENEKLFF.

V gene TRBV6-5 combines with J gene TRBJ2-1; D perhaps matches TRBD1 (6 bases). This CDR3 has 13 amino acids. Germline lookup yields CDR1 MNHEY and CDR2 SVGAGI. V was clipped by 6 bases and J by 3 bases, with 9 bases between them. DNA of the CDR3: TGTGCCAGCAGGGAGGACAGCTACAATGAGCAGTTCTTC. Its protein product is CASREDSYNEQFF.

Remarks on this clone: Distinct nucleotide sequences in the sample also encode this CDR3. The CDR3 sequence: CASSLGDRDTGELFF. In nucleotides, the CDR3 is TGCGCCAGCAGCTTGGGTGACAGGGACACCGGGGAGCTGTTTTTT. This sequence joins TRBV5-1 and TRBJ2-2; 7 bases map to TRBD1. The CDR3 extends over 15 amino acids. V gave up 0 bases and J gave up 3 bases; unmatched junction bases: 2. Germline V CDR1 and CDR2: SGHRS, YFSETQ.

In this sample, this clone turned up once. The chain employs TRBV19 and TRBJ2-7; TRBD1 agrees at 12 bases. This CDR3 region has 14 residues. In germline, CDR1 is LNHDA, CDR2 SQIVND (reference sequence). Losses at the gene ends were 10 bases for V and 5 bases for J; bases not matched to a gene: 9. The CDR3: CATEPGQGADEQYF. The CDR3 DNA reads as TGTGCCACAGAACCGGGACAGGGGGCGGACGAGCAGTACTTC. Based on the CDR3 plus reference TRBV19 and TRBJ2-7, the full variable domain is DGGITQSPKYLFRKEGQNVTLSCEQNLNHDAMYWYRQDPGQGLRLIYYSQIVNDFQKGDIAEGYSVSREKKESFPLTVTSAQKNPTAFYLCATEPGQGADEQYFGPGTRLTVT.

The J gene is TRBJ2-5, the V gene TRBV27; D is possibly TRBD2 (6 bases). Trimming removed 4 bases at V and 5 bases at J, with 14 bases between. CDR1 and CDR2 (germline): MNHEY, SMNVEV (reference sequence). The CDR3 runs 14 residues. CDR3 residues: CASSSIGGGETQYF. CDR3 DNA sequence: TGTGCCAGCAGTTCGATCGGAGGAGGGGAGACCCAGTACTTC.